The T cell receptor beta chain under discussion was sequenced for a study of T cell repertoires in ileal Crohn's disease. Germline V lookup: CDR1 MNHEY, CDR2 SVGAGI. The CDR3 extends over 15 amino acids. V was pared by 5 bases and J by 1 base, with 12 bases between. Data came from immunoSEQ multiplex PCR; TCRdb stores just in-frame clones and leaves some out. The top ten clones hold 3.7% of a sample with about 14,000 clones, about 85% of them seen once. This clone has only one observation. The chain uses TRBV6-5 and TRBJ1-3; weak D call: TRBD1 (5 bases). The sample was ileal tissue. The TCR originated in an adult with Crohn's disease. The CDR3 spells CASSMWRGSGNTIYF. The CDR3 region has the DNA TGTGCCAGCAGTATGTGGAGGGGTTCTGGAAACACCATATATTTT.